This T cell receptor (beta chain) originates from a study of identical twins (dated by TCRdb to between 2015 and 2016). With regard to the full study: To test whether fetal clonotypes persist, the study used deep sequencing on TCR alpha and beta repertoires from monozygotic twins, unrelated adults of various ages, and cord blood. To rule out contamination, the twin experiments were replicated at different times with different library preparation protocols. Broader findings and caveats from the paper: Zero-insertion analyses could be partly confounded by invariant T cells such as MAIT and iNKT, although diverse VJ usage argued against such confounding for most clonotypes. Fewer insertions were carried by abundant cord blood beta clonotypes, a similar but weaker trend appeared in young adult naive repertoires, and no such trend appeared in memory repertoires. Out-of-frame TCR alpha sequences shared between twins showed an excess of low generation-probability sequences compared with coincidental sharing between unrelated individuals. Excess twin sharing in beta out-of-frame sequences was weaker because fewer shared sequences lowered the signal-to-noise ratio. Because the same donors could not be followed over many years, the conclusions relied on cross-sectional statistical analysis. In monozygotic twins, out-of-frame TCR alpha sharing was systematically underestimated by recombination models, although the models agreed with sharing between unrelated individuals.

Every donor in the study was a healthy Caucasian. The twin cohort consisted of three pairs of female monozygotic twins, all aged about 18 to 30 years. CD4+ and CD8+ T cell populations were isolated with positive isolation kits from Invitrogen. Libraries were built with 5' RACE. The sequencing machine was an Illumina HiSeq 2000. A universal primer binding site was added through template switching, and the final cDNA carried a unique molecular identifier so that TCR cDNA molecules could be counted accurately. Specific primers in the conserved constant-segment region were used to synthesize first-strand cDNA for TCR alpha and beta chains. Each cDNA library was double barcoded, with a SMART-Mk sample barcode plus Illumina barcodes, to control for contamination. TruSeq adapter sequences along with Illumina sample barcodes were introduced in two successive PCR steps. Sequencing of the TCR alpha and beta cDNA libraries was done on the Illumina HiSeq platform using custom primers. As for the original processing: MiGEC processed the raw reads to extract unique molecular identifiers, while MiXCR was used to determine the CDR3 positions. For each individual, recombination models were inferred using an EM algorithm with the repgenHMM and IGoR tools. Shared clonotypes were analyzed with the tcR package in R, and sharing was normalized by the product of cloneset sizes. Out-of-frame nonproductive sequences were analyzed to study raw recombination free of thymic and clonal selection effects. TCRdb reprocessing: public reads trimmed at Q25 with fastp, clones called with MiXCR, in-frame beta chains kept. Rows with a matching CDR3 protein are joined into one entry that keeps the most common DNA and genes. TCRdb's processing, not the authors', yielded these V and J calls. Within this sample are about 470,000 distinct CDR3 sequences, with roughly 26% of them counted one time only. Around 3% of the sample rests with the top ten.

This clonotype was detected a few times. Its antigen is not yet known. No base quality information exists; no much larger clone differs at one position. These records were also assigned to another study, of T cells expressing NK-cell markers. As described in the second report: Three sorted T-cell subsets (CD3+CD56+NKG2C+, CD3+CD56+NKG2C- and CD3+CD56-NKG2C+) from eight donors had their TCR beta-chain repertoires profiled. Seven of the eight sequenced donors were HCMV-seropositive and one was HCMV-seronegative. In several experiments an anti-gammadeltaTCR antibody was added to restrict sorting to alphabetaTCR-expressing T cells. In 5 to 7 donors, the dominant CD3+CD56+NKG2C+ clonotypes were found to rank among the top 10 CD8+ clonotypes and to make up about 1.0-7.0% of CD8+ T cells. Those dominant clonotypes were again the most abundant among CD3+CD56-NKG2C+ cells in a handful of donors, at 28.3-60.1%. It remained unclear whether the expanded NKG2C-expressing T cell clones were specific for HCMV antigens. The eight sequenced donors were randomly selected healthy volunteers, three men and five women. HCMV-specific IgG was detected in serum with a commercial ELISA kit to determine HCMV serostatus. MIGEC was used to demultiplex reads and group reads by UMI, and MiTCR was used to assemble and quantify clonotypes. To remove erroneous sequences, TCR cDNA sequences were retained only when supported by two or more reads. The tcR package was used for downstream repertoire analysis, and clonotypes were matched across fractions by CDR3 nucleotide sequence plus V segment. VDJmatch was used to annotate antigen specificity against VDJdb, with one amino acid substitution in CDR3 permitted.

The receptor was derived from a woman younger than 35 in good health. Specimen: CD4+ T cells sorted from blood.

The nucleotides are TGTGCCAGCAGCTTAGGAAGCCCCTGGGCAGGCGGTAGAAACAATGAGCAGTTCTTC. Translated, this is CASSLGSPWAGGRNNEQFF. The rearrangement combines TRBV11-2 with TRBJ2-1; the D gene identity is not certain. The CDR3 holds 19 amino acids from the cysteine to the phenylalanine. Only CDR3 DNA is held: 57 bases, read in frame from base 1. V is reduced by 1 base and J by 5 bases, leaving a spacing of 24 bases between them. CDR1 is given as SGHAT and CDR2 as FQNNGV, both from the germline V gene.